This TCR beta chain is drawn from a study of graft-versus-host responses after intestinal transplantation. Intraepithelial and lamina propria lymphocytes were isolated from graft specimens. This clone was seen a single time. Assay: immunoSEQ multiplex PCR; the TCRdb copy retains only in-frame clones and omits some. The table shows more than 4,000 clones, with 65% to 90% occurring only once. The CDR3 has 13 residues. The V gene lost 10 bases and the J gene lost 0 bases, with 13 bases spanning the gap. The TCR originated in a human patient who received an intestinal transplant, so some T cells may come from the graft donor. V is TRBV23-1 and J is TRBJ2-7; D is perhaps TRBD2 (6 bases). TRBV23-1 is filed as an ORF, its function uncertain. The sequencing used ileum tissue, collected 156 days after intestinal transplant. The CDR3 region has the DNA TGCGCCAACCCGGGACTCTTCTCCTACGAGCAGTACTTC. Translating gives CANPGLFSYEQYF.